What follows are 17 T cell receptor beta chains derived from one specimen sequenced in a study of T cell responses to AZD1222 COVID-19 vaccine. Data came from immunoSEQ multiplex PCR; TCRdb stores just in-frame clones and leaves some out. The top ten clones hold about 2.6% of a sample with some 95,000 clones, 89% of them seen once. The sequences come from peripheral blood, collected on day 0 of MenACWY control vaccination. Source of these receptors: an adult in good health.

This clone was seen a handful of times. The chain uses TRBV19 and TRBJ1-2, with 7 bases matching TRBD1. Germline lookup yields CDR1 LNHDA and CDR2 SQIVND (reference sequence). CDR3 length equals 16 residues. Losses at the gene ends were 5 bases for V and 0 bases for J; bases not matched to a gene: 9. CDR3 sequence (DNA): TGTGCCAGTAGTGCAGGGGGTTCTTTCCCTAACTATGGCTACACCTTC. Its protein product is CASSAGGSFPNYGYTF.

This clone was detected a few times. This sequence joins TRBV11-2 and TRBJ1-6; D is undetermined. The CDR3 is made up of 14 amino acids. Germline V gene sequence: CDR1 SGHAT, CDR2 FQNNGV. Trimming took 5 bases from V and 4 from J, leaving 9 bases between them. CDR3 coding DNA: TGTGCCAGCAGCGTGGGAGGGTATAATTCACCCCTCCACTTT. It codes for CASSVGGYNSPLHF.

V is TRBV9 and J is TRBJ2-1; D gene uncertain. V was clipped by 0 bases and J by 0 bases, with 13 bases between them. Germline V CDR1 and CDR2: SGDLS, YYNGEE. The CDR3 runs to 17 residues. CDR3 loop: CASSVGLEAGSYNEQFF. Here the CDR3 DNA reads TGTGCCAGCAGCGTAGGATTAGAAGCCGGCTCCTACAATGAGCAGTTCTTC.

The chain uses TRBV15 and TRBJ2-5; D is ambiguous. The CDR3 runs 15 residues. Deletions cut 0 bases from V and 2 bases from J, with 10 bases between. CDR1 is LNHNV, CDR2 YYDKDF, per germline (reference sequence). In DNA, the CDR3 is TGTGCCACCAGCAGAGATGGACCAGTACAAGAGACCCAGTACTTC. It codes for CATSRDGPVQETQYF.

The gene calls are TRBV3-1 (or the pseudogene TRBV3-2) and TRBJ2-2; TRBD2 matches 7 bases. The CDR3 runs 17 residues. The trim removed 4 bases at V and 5 bases at J, leaving 13 bases unmatched. The germline V gene has CDR1 LGHDT and CDR2 YNNKEL (reference sequence). Here the CDR3 DNA reads TGTGCCAGCAGCCCCCCATCGGGAGCGGGAAGAACCGGGGAGCTGTTTTTT. Its protein is CASSPPSGAGRTGELFF.

V usage is TRBV2 and J usage is TRBJ1-2; D may be TRBD1 (5 bases). This CDR3 has 12 residues. The germline CDR1 and CDR2 sequences are SNHLY and FYNNEI. Trimming pared 4 bases from V and 8 bases from J, leaving 11 bases between. CDR3 region: CASSVLRDGYTF. In DNA form, the CDR3 reads TGTGCCAGCAGTGTTTTACGGGACGGCTACACCTTC.

V usage is TRBV5-1 and J usage is TRBJ1-1, with D hard to call. Germline CDR1 and CDR2: SGHRS and YFSETQ. There are 14 residues in the CDR3. Trimming shortened V by 1 base and J by 1 base, and 8 bases separated the two germline ends. The CDR3 protein is CASSLIVSNTEAFF. CDR3 nucleotide sequence: TGCGCCAGCAGCTTGATAGTATCGAACACTGAAGCTTTCTTT.

This clone has just one count. The V and J genes are TRBV3-1 (or the pseudogene TRBV3-2) and TRBJ1-1; perhaps TRBD1 as D (6 bases). This CDR3 contains 13 residues. Germline CDR1 reads LGHDT; CDR2 reads YNNKEL (reference sequence). V lost 1 base, J lost 7 bases, and 10 bases lay in between. The CDR3 nucleotides are TGTGCCAGCAGCCAAGGGGGGGCAGGTGAAGCTTTCTTT. It is translated as CASSQGGAGEAFF.

V gene TRBV19 combines with J gene TRBJ2-1; D perhaps matches TRBD1 (5 bases). Germline CDR1 LNHDA, CDR2 SQIVND (reference sequence). CDR3 length equals 15 residues. With 3 bases removed from V and 4 bases from J, the gap between germline ends came to 13 bases. In DNA, the CDR3 is TGTGCCAGTAGTATGCTAGGGGCCCCTTACAATGAGCAGTTCTTC. Translating it yields CASSMLGAPYNEQFF. The whole variable domain, filled in from reference TRBV19 and TRBJ2-1, reads DGGITQSPKYLFRKEGQNVTLSCEQNLNHDAMYWYRQDPGQGLRLIYYSQIVNDFQKGDIAEGYSVSREKKESFPLTVTSAQKNPTAFYLCASSMLGAPYNEQFFGPGTRLTVL.

The gene calls are TRBV10-3 and TRBJ2-7; 8 nucleotides line up with TRBD2. The CDR3 runs to 16 residues. Germline CDR1 is ENHRY and CDR2 is SYGVKD. The V and J ends lost 2 bases and 2 bases, in that order; junction bases with no gene match: 8. CDR3 sequence: CAISEPGTRGTYEQYF. The CDR3 DNA is TGTGCCATCAGTGAGCCGGGGACTAGGGGGACCTACGAGCAGTACTTC.

This clone was seen just once. The chain uses TRBV30 and TRBJ2-1; 7 bases match TRBD2. V shed 4 bases, J shed 4 bases, and the junction held 7 bases outside the gene matches. The CDR3 is 14 residues long. CDR1 is GTSNPN, CDR2 SVGIG, per germline (reference sequence). CDR3 DNA: TGTGCCTGGACAAGGCTAGCGGAGTACAATGAGCAGTTCTTC. Translation gives CAWTRLAEYNEQFF.

This clone was detected only once. The chain couples TRBV5-1 to TRBJ2-7; D possibly corresponds to TRBD1 (5 bases). This CDR3 is built from 13 residues. V was trimmed by 0 bases and J by 5 bases, leaving 9 bases between them. Germline V gene lookup returns CDR1 SGHRS and CDR2 YFSETQ. CDR3 DNA: TGCGCCAGCAGCTTGGAAGGGGTCAACGAGCAGTACTTC. Translation gives CASSLEGVNEQYF.

This chain joins TRBV30 and TRBJ2-5; TRBD1 matches at 9 bases. V lost 3 bases and J lost 7; bases outside the gene matches: 9. CDR3 length: 14 amino acids. CDR1 is GTSNPN, CDR2 SVGIG, per germline (reference sequence). The CDR3 loop is CAWSRTGGVWTQYF. The CDR3 DNA is TGTGCCTGGAGCCGTACAGGGGGCGTCTGGACCCAGTACTTC.

A single count supports this clone. V usage is TRBV7-9 and J usage is TRBJ1-2, with 8 bases matching TRBD1. The CDR3 contains 13 residues. Germline assignment: CDR1 SEHNR and CDR2 FQNEAQ (reference sequence). V was pared by 1 base and J by 8 bases, with 3 bases of the junction left unmatched. The CDR3 nucleotides read TGTGCCAGCAGCTTAGAATCAGGGGGCGGCTACACCTTC. Translated: CASSLESGGGYTF.

The rearrangement links TRBV6-5 to TRBJ2-7; 7 bases are shared with TRBD2. CDR1 and CDR2 from the germline V gene are MNHEY and SVGAGI. J lost 1 base, V lost 5 bases, and 5 bases had no gene match. The CDR3 sequence is 14 residues long. The CDR3 nucleotides read TGTGCCAGCAGTCCCGCTAGCGGATCCTACGAGCAGTACTTC. Amino acids: CASSPASGSYEQYF.

V gene TRBV30 combines with J gene TRBJ2-1; D ambiguous. CDR1 and CDR2 (germline): GTSNPN, SVGIG (reference sequence). This CDR3 has 14 residues. Trimming pared 2 bases from V and 4 bases from J, leaving 12 bases between. CDR3 loop: CAWSLGSLYNEQFF. Here the CDR3 DNA reads TGTGCCTGGAGTTTGGGGTCACTTTACAATGAGCAGTTCTTC.

The J gene is TRBJ1-5, the V gene TRBV6-5; D is unclear. From germline, CDR1 is MNHEY and CDR2 SVGAGI. The V end lost 4 bases, the J end lost 6 bases, and 10 bases lay between the germline ends. The CDR3 contains 13 residues. CDR3 loop: CASSSGFLQPQHF. CDR3 nucleotides: TGTGCCAGCAGTTCGGGGTTTCTTCAGCCCCAGCATTTT.